This TCR beta chain was captured by sequencing in a study of T cell repertoires in cytomegalovirus infection. Whole-study context: As its CMV epitopes, the study selected recently identified HLA-C-restricted and well-studied HLA-B-restricted targets. Matching HLA type and CMV infection were both indicated by public TCR beta signatures. Findings and limits, study-wide: In two of eight donors, the top clonotype was HLA-C-restricted CMV-specific. Adding up the frequency of public TCR beta families identified people who carried CMV plus the relevant HLA.

TCRdb re-called the reads with MiXCR, one entry per CDR3 protein. The sample gives 340,000 or so distinct CDR3 sequences, 20% to 25% of which show up once; 13% is in the top ten. There are many counts of this clonotype. Its antigen remains unidentified. This CDR3 has 14 amino acids. V lost 1 base to trimming and J lost 5 bases; unmatched junction nucleotides: 1. Germline CDR1 and CDR2: SGHTA and FQGNSA. J is TRBJ2-3 and V is TRBV7-2; 9 nucleotides line up with TRBD2. The source material was cultured PBMCs, sampled from culture after CMV antigen stimulation. This TCR derives from a human donor in good health (CMV status not recorded). Some clones in this sample may be carry-over from other donors' samples. The CDR3 here is CASSLVAGVDTQYF. CDR3 nucleotide sequence: TGTGCCAGCAGCTTAGTAGCGGGGGTAGATACGCAGTATTTT.